This T cell receptor beta chain was sequenced for a study of CD8 T cells in ankylosing spondylitis. Findings and limits, study-wide: Ankylosing spondylitis blood appeared to be characterized by a TCR beta motif of fewer than ten highly homologous variants.

On this clonotype itself: Its antigen is not identified.

Quantitative 5'-RACE was performed with molecular barcodes, and it yielded the TCR beta libraries. One entry per CDR3 protein, called by TCRdb with MiXCR from the 5' RACE reads. The top ten clones hold around 8% of a sample with 250,000 to 300,000 distinct CDR3 sequences, over 15% of them seen once. Trimming cost V 5 bases and J 3 bases; bases outside gene matches: 1. The germline gives CDR1 SGHTA, CDR2 FQGNSA. The CDR3 extends over 15 amino acids. The receptor comes from a male donor with ankylosing spondylitis or in good health (not recorded which). The specimen was blood, either unsorted or a sorted T cell fraction (not recorded which). The V call is TRBV7-2, the J call TRBJ2-1; 13 positions match TRBD2. In DNA form, the CDR3 reads TGTGCCAGCAGCCGACTAGCGGGGGGCTACAATGAGCAGTTCTTC. Translation: CASSRLAGGYNEQFF.